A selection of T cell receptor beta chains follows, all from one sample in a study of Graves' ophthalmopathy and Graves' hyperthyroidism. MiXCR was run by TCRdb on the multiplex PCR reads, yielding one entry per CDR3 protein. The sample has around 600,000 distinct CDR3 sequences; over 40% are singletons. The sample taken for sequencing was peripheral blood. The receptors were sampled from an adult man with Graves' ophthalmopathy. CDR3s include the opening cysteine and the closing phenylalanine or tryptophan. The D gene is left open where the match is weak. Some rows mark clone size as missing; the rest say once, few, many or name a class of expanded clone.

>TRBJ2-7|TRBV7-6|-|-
CASRPTGRSSYEQYF
TGTGCCAGCAGGCCGACAGGCCGAAGCTCCTACGAGCAGTACTTC
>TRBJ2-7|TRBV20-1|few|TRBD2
CSAGSGGRYEQYF
TGCAGTGCTGGAAGCGGGGGGCGCTACGAGCAGTACTTC
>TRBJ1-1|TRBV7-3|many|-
CASSLIVNTEAFF
TGTGCCAGCAGCTTAATCGTGAACACTGAAGCTTTCTTT
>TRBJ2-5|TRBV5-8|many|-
CASSLAAEPRETQYF
TGTGCCAGCAGCTTGGCTGCGGAACCCCGAGAGACCCAGTACTTC
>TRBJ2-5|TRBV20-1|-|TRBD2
CSARDGGSAQETQYF
TGCAGTGCTAGAGATGGCGGGAGCGCTCAAGAGACCCAGTACTTC
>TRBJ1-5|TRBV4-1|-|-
CASSQDVLIRDGGRNQPQHF
TGCGCCAGCAGCCAAGACGTCTTGATTAGGGACGGGGGTCGCAATCAGCCCCAGCATTTT
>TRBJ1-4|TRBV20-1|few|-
CSARDLGGTNEKLFF
TGCAGTGCTAGAGATCTTGGGGGGACTAATGAAAAACTGTTTTTT
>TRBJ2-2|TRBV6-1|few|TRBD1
CASSEAGPGTGSTGELFF
TGTGCCAGCAGTGAAGCCGGCCCCGGGACAGGGAGCACCGGGGAGCTGTTTTTT
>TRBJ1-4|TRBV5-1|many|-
CASSFGGFNEKLFF
TGCGCCAGCAGCTTTGGAGGGTTTAATGAAAAACTGTTTTTT
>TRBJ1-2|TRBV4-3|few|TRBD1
CASSQDRDRGPDGYTF
TGCGCCAGCAGCCAAGATCGGGACAGGGGGCCTGATGGCTACACCTTC
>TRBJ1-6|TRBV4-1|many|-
CASNQNGGIGTLHF
TGCGCCAGCAACCAGAACGGAGGGATCGGCACCCTCCACTTT
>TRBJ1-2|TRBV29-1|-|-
CSYSREANYGYTF
TGCAGTTACTCGCGGGAAGCTAACTATGGCTACACCTTC
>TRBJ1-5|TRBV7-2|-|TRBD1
CASSFQGGSGNQPQHF
TGTGCCAGCAGCTTCCAGGGGGGCAGCGGTAATCAGCCCCAGCATTTT
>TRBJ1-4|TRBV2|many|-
CASMPQTTNEKLFF
TGTGCCAGCATGCCACAGACAACTAATGAAAAACTGTTTTTT
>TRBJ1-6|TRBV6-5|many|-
CASSPSVGIADSPLHF
TGTGCCAGCAGCCCCTCAGTAGGGATCGCGGATTCACCCCTCCACTTT
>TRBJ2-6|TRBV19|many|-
CASSPKNSGANVLTF
TGTGCCAGTAGTCCTAAGAACTCTGGGGCCAACGTCCTGACTTTC
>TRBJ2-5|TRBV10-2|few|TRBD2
CASSAGGVGETQYF
TGTGCCAGCTCCGCTGGGGGGGTAGGAGAGACCCAGTACTTC
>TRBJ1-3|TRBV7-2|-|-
CAWSVGVTSSGNTIYF
TGTGCCTGGAGTGTAGGGGTAACGAGCTCTGGAAACACCATATATTTT
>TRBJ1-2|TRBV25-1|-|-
CASRAGTNYGYTF
TGTGCCAGCCGAGCGGGGACCAACTATGGCTACACCTTC
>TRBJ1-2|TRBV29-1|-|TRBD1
CSGDGTGGNYGYTF
TGCAGCGGCGACGGGACAGGGGGCAACTATGGCTACACCTTC
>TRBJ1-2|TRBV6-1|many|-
CASRGPSRDTALVYGYTF
TGTGCCAGCAGAGGGCCTTCCCGGGACACAGCTTTGGTCTATGGCTACACCTTC
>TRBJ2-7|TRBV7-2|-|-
CASSLAGINEQYF
TGTGCCAGCAGCTTGGCAGGGATCAATGAGCAGTACTTC
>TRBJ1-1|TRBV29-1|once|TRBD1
CSVRQGSTTEAFF
TGCAGCGTCCGACAGGGGTCTACCACTGAAGCTTTCTTT
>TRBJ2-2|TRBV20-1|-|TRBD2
CSARDRDTGGVWAGELFF
TGCAGTGCTAGAGATCGGGACACCGGGGGGGTCTGGGCCGGGGAGCTGTTTTTT
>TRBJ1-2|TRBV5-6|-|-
CAWSRQIYGYTF
TGTGCCTGGAGTAGACAGATCTATGGCTACACCTTC
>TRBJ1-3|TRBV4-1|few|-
CASSQEDFSGNTIYF
TGCGCCAGCAGCCAAGAGGACTTCTCTGGAAACACCATATATTTT
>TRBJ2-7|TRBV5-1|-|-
CASNLAGIDGSYEQYF
TGCGCCAGCAACCTTGCGGGGATTGATGGCTCCTACGAGCAGTACTTC
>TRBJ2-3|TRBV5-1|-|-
CASYLPTSDTQYF
TGCGCCAGCTACCTTCCCACATCGGATACGCAGTATTTT
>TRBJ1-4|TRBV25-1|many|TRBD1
CASSGDRGEKLFF
TGCGCCAGCAGCGGGGACAGGGGCGAAAAACTGTTTTTT
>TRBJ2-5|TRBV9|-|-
CASTIDTGDQVTQYF
TGTGCCAGCACCATTGACACAGGTGACCAAGTGACCCAGTACTTC
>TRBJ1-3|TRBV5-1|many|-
CASSLDLSGNTIYF
TGCGCCAGCAGCCTGGACCTCTCTGGAAACACCATATATTTT
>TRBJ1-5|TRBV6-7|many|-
CASSHRRGWQPQHF
TGTGCCAGCAGCCACAGACGTGGATGGCAGCCCCAGCATTTT
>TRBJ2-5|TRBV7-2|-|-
CASSLDGHQETQYF
TGTGCCAGCAGCTTAGATGGGCACCAAGAGACCCAGTACTTC
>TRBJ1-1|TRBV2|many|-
CASSEGTEAFF
TGTGCCAGCAGTGAAGGGACTGAAGCTTTCTTT
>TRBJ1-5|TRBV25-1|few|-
CASSEFRAGNQPQHF
TGTGCCAGCAGTGAATTCAGGGCAGGCAATCAGCCCCAGCATTTT
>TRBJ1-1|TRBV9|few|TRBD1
CASSPGTATEAFF
TGTGCCAGCAGCCCAGGGACAGCCACTGAAGCTTTCTTT
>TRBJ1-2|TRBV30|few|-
CALTRRYGYTF
TGTGCGCTAACACGTCGGTATGGCTACACCTTC
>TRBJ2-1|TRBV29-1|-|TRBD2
CSVVVAGGSVEQFF
TGCAGCGTTGTGGTTGCGGGAGGTTCGGTTGAGCAGTTCTTC
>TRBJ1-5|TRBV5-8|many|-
CASSHQGGQPQHF
TGTGCCAGCAGCCATCAGGGAGGACAGCCCCAGCATTTT
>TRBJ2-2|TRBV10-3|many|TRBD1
CAIPGTGAPTNTGELFF
TGTGCCATTCCGGGGACAGGGGCGCCTACGAACACCGGGGAGCTGTTTTTT
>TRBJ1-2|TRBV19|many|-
CASSATESGYTF
TGTGCCAGTAGCGCGACGGAAAGTGGCTACACCTTC
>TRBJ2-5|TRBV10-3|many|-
CAIRPGPRETQYF
TGTGCCATCAGGCCCGGGCCGCGGGAGACCCAGTACTTC
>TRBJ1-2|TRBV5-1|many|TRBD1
CASSRRTGGNYGYTF
TGCGCCAGCAGCCGCAGGACAGGGGGGAACTATGGCTACACCTTC
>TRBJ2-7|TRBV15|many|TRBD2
CATSRSPGLATYEQYF
TGTGCCACCAGCAGATCCCCGGGACTAGCTACCTACGAGCAGTACTTC
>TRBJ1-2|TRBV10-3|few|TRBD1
CASSYSGTGAGYGYTF
TGTGCCAGCAGTTACTCGGGAACAGGGGCGGGCTATGGCTACACCTTC
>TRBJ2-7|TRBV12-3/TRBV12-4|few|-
CASRKTLGAGYEQYF
TGTGCCAGCAGAAAGACCCTCGGGGCGGGGTACGAGCAGTACTTC
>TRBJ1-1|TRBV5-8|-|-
CASSPEGMGGRTAFF
TGTGCCAGCAGCCCGGAAGGAATGGGGGGCCGGACGGCTTTCTTT
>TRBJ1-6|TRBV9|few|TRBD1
CASSPETGISPLHF
TGTGCCAGCTCACCAGAGACAGGGATTTCACCCCTCCACTTT
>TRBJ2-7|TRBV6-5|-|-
CASSYRTARYEQYF
TGTGCCAGCAGTTACCGGACAGCCAGGTACGAGCAGTACTTC
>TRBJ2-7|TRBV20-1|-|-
CSAPGPGLYEQYF
TGCAGTGCACCGGGACCAGGGCTCTACGAGCAGTACTTC
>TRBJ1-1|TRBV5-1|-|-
CASSEIARGMNTEAFF
TGCGCCAGCAGCGAAATAGCACGTGGAATGAACACTGAAGCTTTCTTT
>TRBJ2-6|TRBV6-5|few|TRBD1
CASTGQGRSGANVLTF
TGTGCCAGCACGGGACAGGGACGCTCTGGGGCCAACGTCCTGACTTTC
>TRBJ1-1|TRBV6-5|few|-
CATRWGVNTEAFF
TGTGCCACCCGATGGGGGGTGAACACTGAAGCTTTCTTT